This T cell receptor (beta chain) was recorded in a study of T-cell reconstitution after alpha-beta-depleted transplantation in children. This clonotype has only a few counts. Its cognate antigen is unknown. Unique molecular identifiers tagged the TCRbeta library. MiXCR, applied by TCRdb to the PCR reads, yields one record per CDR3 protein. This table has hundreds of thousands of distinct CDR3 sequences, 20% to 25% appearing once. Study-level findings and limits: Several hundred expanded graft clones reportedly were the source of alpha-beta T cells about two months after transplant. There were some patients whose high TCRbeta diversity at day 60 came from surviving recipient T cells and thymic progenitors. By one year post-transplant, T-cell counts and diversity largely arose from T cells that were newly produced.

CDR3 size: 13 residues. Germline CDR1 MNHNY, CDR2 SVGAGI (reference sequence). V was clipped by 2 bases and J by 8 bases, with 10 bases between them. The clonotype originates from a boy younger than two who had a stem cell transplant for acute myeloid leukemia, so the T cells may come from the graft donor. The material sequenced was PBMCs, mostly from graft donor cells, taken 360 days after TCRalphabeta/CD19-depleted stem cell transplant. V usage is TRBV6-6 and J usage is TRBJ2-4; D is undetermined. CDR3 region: CASSYGPRDIQYF. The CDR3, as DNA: TGTGCCAGCAGTTACGGGCCCCGAGACATTCAGTACTTC.